The 29 T cell receptor beta chains listed next were all sequenced from one sample in a study of blood T cell repertoires in COVID-19. Profiling relied on immunoSEQ multiplex PCR, and the TCRdb table lists in-frame clones only, not all of them. Of about 220,000 clones in the sample, approximately 90% were seen once. Sequencing was performed on PBMCs or T cells enriched from blood (not recorded which). These receptors were obtained from a woman aged 40 to 50 with acute COVID-19.

The chain links TRBV5-8 to TRBJ2-1, with 9 positions matching TRBD2. CDR3 length equals 13 residues. V shed 4 bases, J shed 15 bases, and the junction held 11 bases outside the gene matches. The germline gives CDR1 SGHTS, CDR2 YDEGEE. The CDR3 DNA is TGTGCCAGCAGCCCCGGGTTAGCGGGGGCGACGTTCTTC. This encodes CASSPGLAGATFF.

This clone was seen many times. The gene calls are TRBV30 and TRBJ1-2; no firm D call. CDR1 GTSNPN and CDR2 SVGIG come from the germline V gene (reference sequence). The length of the CDR3 is 13 residues. Trimming cost V 4 bases and J 4 bases, with 13 bases left between them. The CDR3 DNA sequence: TGTGCCTGGACCCCCTCCTCTCTCTATGGCTACACCTTC. It yields the protein CAWTPSSLYGYTF. Using reference TRBV30 and TRBJ1-2 for the parts outside the CDR3, the full variable domain is SQTIHQWPATLVQPVGSPLSLECTVEGTSNPNLYWYRQAAGRGLQLLFYSVGIGQISSEVPQNLSASRPQDRQFILSSKKLLLSDSGFYLCAWTPSSLYGYTFGSGTRLTVV.

The V call is TRBV29-1, the J call TRBJ1-2; D might be TRBD1 (5 bases). Trimming removed 6 bases at V and 7 bases at J, with 18 bases between. The CDR3 is 13 amino acids. Germline V gene data show CDR1 as SQVTM and CDR2 as ANQGSEA. This CDR3 is CSVLGGGVRGYTF. In DNA, the CDR3 is TGCAGCGTCCTAGGTGGGGGGGTTCGTGGCTACACCTTC.

The gene calls are TRBV6-1 and TRBJ2-7; 7 bases are shared with TRBD2. V was pared by 4 bases and J by 0 bases, with 18 bases of the junction left unmatched. This CDR3 has 19 amino acids. Germline CDR1 reads MNHNS; CDR2 reads SASEGT. The CDR3: CASSVRGGYLTISSYEQYV. CDR3 sequence (DNA): TGTGCCAGCAGTGTCCGGGGAGGGTATCTCACTATAAGCTCCTACGAGCAGTACGTC.

The gene calls are TRBV5-4 and TRBJ2-5; D may be TRBD2 (6 bases). The CDR3 covers 13 residues. Trimming cost V 3 bases and J 7 bases, with 13 bases left between them. From germline, CDR1 is SGHNT and CDR2 YYREEE (reference sequence). The CDR3 reads CASSSSPGGTQYF. As DNA, the CDR3 is TGTGCCAGCAGCTCCTCCCCCGGGGGGACCCAGTACTTC.

The chain joins TRBV4-1 to TRBJ1-2, with a possible D match to TRBD1 (6 bases). Germline CDR1 is MGHRA and CDR2 is YSYEKL. This CDR3 is 16 amino acids long. The V gene lost 0 bases and the J gene lost 6 bases, with 17 bases spanning the gap. The CDR3 DNA follows: TGCGCCAGCAGCCAAGATCCCGGGCGGGGGGCGGATGGCTACACCTTC. The encoded protein is CASSQDPGRGADGYTF.

There are a few counts of this clone. The V gene is TRBV19, the J gene TRBJ2-1; D is unclear. Trimming removed 4 bases from V and 6 bases from J, with 7 bases in between. CDR1 and CDR2 from the germline V gene are LNHDA and SQIVND (reference sequence). The CDR3 length is 12 residues. CDR3 residues: CASSRASNEQFF. In DNA form, the CDR3 reads TGTGCCAGTAGTAGGGCCAGCAATGAGCAGTTCTTC. Complete variable domain (other parts from reference TRBV19 and TRBJ2-1): DGGITQSPKYLFRKEGQNVTLSCEQNLNHDAMYWYRQDPGQGLRLIYYSQIVNDFQKGDIAEGYSVSREKKESFPLTVTSAQKNPTAFYLCASSRASNEQFFGPGTRLTVL.

The J gene is TRBJ1-4, the V gene TRBV7-6, with D maybe TRBD1 (5 bases). The CDR3 loop spans 17 amino acids. V lost 5 bases and J lost 0, with 16 bases in between. Germline V gives CDR1 SGHVS, CDR2 FNYEAQ. CDR3 in DNA: TGTGCCAGCAGCCCGGGGCCTCCGGGGGCAACTAATGAAAAACTGTTTTTT. It translates to CASSPGPPGATNEKLFF.

The rearrangement joins TRBV7-3 to TRBJ1-2; 7 bases agree with TRBD1. CDR1 SGHTA and CDR2 FQGTGA come from the germline V gene. J was trimmed by 4 bases and V by 2 bases; bases with no gene match: 1. This CDR3 is 13 amino acids long. Written as DNA, the CDR3 is TGTGCCAGCAGCTTAGGACAGGTCTATGGCTACACCTTC. As protein: CASSLGQVYGYTF. Drawing the rest from reference TRBV7-3 and TRBJ1-2, the complete variable domain is GAGVSQTPSNKVTEKGKYVELRCDPISGHTALYWYRQSLGQGPEFLIYFQGTGAADDSGLPNDRFFAVRPEGSVSTLKIQRTERGDSAVYLCASSLGQVYGYTFGSGTRLTVV.

Regarding this clone: The identical CDR3 is also encoded by other nucleotide sequences in the sample. The rearrangement links TRBV2 to TRBJ1-1; the D gene is possibly TRBD1 (6 bases). Germline V CDR1 and CDR2: SNHLY, FYNNEI. The CDR3 extends over 17 amino acids. The V gene lost 0 bases and the J gene lost 0 bases, with 14 bases spanning the gap. The CDR3: CASSEALMWTVNTEAFF. The CDR3 DNA sequence: TGTGCCAGCAGTGAAGCGTTGATGTGGACAGTGAACACTGAAGCTTTCTTT. The variable domain in full, completed from reference TRBV2 and TRBJ1-1, reads EPEVTQTPSHQVTQMGQEVILRCVPISNHLYFYWYRQILGQKVEFLVSFYNNEISEKSEIFDDQFSVERPDGSNFTLKIRSTKLEDSAMYFCASSEALMWTVNTEAFFGQGTRLTVV.

V is TRBV3-1 (or the pseudogene TRBV3-2) and J is TRBJ2-1; TRBD2 matches 10 bases. Germline V gene sequence: CDR1 LGHDT, CDR2 YNNKEL (reference sequence). The CDR3 runs 15 residues. V was pared by 0 bases and J by 12 bases, with 8 bases of the junction left unmatched. The CDR3 coding sequence is TGTGCCAGCAGCCAAGATCGGCTAGCGGGGGTGGTGCAGTTCTTC. The encoded protein is CASSQDRLAGVVQFF.

The rearrangement uses TRBV9 and TRBJ2-1; 7 nucleotides line up with TRBD1. The CDR3 covers 16 residues. Germline V gene sequence: CDR1 SGDLS, CDR2 YYNGEE. With 3 bases clipped from V and 0 bases from J, the junction kept 6 bases outside the gene matches. CDR3 protein: CASSGSGQNSYNEQFF. The CDR3 DNA reads as TGTGCCAGCAGCGGCTCGGGACAGAACTCCTACAATGAGCAGTTCTTC.

The chain is built from TRBV6-5 and TRBJ1-1; D is undetermined. The V end was cut by 5 bases, the J end by 2 bases, with 9 bases between. Germline V gene sequence: CDR1 MNHEY, CDR2 SVGAGI. The CDR3 loop spans 13 amino acids. The CDR3 loop is CASSSGLNTEAFF. The CDR3 region has the DNA TGTGCCAGCAGTAGTGGGCTTAACACTGAAGCTTTCTTT.

In its sample, this clone was seen once. The J gene is TRBJ1-1, the V gene TRBV19; D is undetermined. V lost 6 bases and J 8 bases, leaving 34 bases between the germline ends. CDR1 and CDR2 (germline): LNHDA, SQIVND (reference sequence). This CDR3 contains 19 residues. The chain's CDR3 is CASRLFAATVLVTDGEAFF. The DNA of the CDR3 is TGTGCCAGTAGACTTTTCGCGGCGACGGTATTAGTGACCGATGGCGAAGCTTTCTTT.

This chain uses TRBV7-3 with TRBJ2-3, with TRBD2 matching over 13 bases. The J segment lost 4 bases and the V segment lost 0 bases, leaving 7 bases of the junction unmatched. CDR1 is SGHTA, CDR2 FQGTGA, per germline. This CDR3 is built from 18 residues. The CDR3 loop is CASSLTGLAGHLPDTQYF. CDR3 bases: TGTGCCAGCAGCTTAACGGGACTAGCGGGGCACCTTCCAGATACGCAGTATTTT.

This chain links TRBV5-1 with TRBJ1-2, with D possibly being TRBD1 (6 bases). There are 15 residues in the CDR3. V lost 4 bases and J lost 4, with 17 bases in between. Germline V gene sequence: CDR1 SGHRS, CDR2 YFSETQ. The CDR3 sequence: CASSMEGGYGYGYTF. The CDR3 nucleotides read TGCGCCAGCAGCATGGAAGGGGGTTATGGCTATGGCTACACCTTC.

This clone was detected once. This chain joins TRBV2 and TRBJ2-2; no reliable D call. The CDR3 runs to 13 residues. Germline CDR1 is SNHLY and CDR2 is FYNNEI. V was pared by 2 bases and J by 7 bases, with 8 bases between. CDR3 bases: TGTGCCAGCAGTGAATATTTGTACGGGGAGCTGTTTTTT. As protein: CASSEYLYGELFF.

The CDR3 reads CASSPQAGGRKVGWDTQYF. Here the CDR3 DNA reads TGTGCCAGCAGCCCACAAGCGGGGGGGCGGAAGGTGGGATGGGATACGCAGTATTTT. The chain joins TRBV3-1 (or the pseudogene TRBV3-2) to TRBJ2-3, with 10 bases fitting TRBD2. This CDR3 has 19 amino acids. The trim removed 4 bases at V and 6 bases at J, leaving 19 bases unmatched. CDR1 and CDR2 from the germline V gene are LGHDT and YNNKEL (reference sequence).

This sequence joins TRBV5-1 and TRBJ2-1; TRBD2 might be the D (5 bases). Germline V gene data show CDR1 as SGHRS and CDR2 as YFSETQ. Trimming removed 0 bases from V and 0 bases from J, with 7 bases in between. The CDR3 has 15 residues. The CDR3 DNA reads as TGCGCCAGCAGCTTGGCGGGGAACTCCTACAATGAGCAGTTCTTC. Its protein is CASSLAGNSYNEQFF. The full variable domain, completed using reference TRBV5-1 and TRBJ2-1, is KAGVTQTPRYLIKTRGQQVTLSCSPISGHRSVSWYQQTPGQGLQFLFEYFSETQRNKGNFPGRFSGRQFSNSRSEMNVSTLELGDSALYLCASSLAGNSYNEQFFGPGTRLTVL.

The chain employs TRBV6-2 or TRBV6-3 and TRBJ1-5; D is unclear. Trimming took 2 bases from V and 5 from J, leaving 10 bases between them. Looked up from germline, CDR1 is MNHEY and CDR2 is SVGEGT. The CDR3 length is 14 residues. DNA of the CDR3: TGTGCCAGCAGTTACGTACAAAAGTATCAGCCCCAGCATTTT. It codes for CASSYVQKYQPQHF.

The chain employs TRBV7-2 and TRBJ1-1; the D is unclear. The germline CDR1 and CDR2 sequences are SGHTA and FQGNSA. The CDR3 runs to 13 residues. Trimming removed 1 base at V and 5 bases at J, with 8 bases between. The CDR3: CASSLGALTEAFF. The CDR3 nucleotides read TGTGCCAGCAGCTTAGGAGCCTTAACTGAAGCTTTCTTT.

The rearrangement uses TRBV19 and TRBJ1-4, with 8 bases matching TRBD1. CDR1 and CDR2 (germline): LNHDA, SQIVND (reference sequence). CDR3 length equals 14 residues. V gave up 4 bases and J gave up 8 bases; unmatched junction bases: 6. The CDR3 bases are TGTGCCAGTAGTACAGGGGGCTGGGAGGAAAAACTGTTTTTT. Encoded protein: CASSTGGWEEKLFF.

The chain couples TRBV7-2 to TRBJ1-1; 10 bases fit TRBD1. V gave up 1 base and J gave up 11 bases; unmatched junction bases: 7. Germline CDR1 reads SGHTA; CDR2 reads FQGNSA. This CDR3 is built from 14 residues. CDR3 protein: CASSLGGQGMRAFF. CDR3 nucleotides: TGTGCCAGCAGCTTAGGGGGACAGGGGATGAGGGCTTTCTTT. The variable domain in full, with the rest retrieved from reference TRBV7-2 and TRBJ1-1, is GAGVSQSPSNKVTEKGKDVELRCDPISGHTALYWYRQSLGQGLEFLIYFQGNSAPDKSGLPSDRFSAERTGGSVSTLTIQRTQQEDSAVYLCASSLGGQGMRAFFGQGTRLTVV.

V is TRBV18 and J is TRBJ2-2; 15 nucleotides agree with TRBD2. This CDR3 has 19 residues. After removal of 5 bases from V and 0 bases from J, the junction contained 7 bases not matched to a gene. CDR1 KGHSH and CDR2 LQKENI come from the germline V gene. This CDR3 is CASSSGTSGGNPNTGELFF. The DNA of the CDR3 is TGTGCCAGCTCATCCGGGACTAGCGGGGGGAACCCGAACACCGGGGAGCTGTTTTTT.

The chain has TRBV2 and TRBJ2-6, with a possible D match to TRBD1 (5 bases). Trimming pared 3 bases from V and 2 bases from J, leaving 11 bases between. CDR1 is SNHLY and CDR2 is FYNNEI in the germline V gene. CDR3 size: 16 residues. The CDR3 nucleotides are TGTGCCAGCAGTGACCTAACAGGAGCTGGGGCCAACGTCCTGACTTTC. Encoded protein: CASSDLTGAGANVLTF.

This clone has more than one count but fewer than ten. V and J are TRBV7-9 and TRBJ1-2, with TRBD1 identical over 7 bases. The V segment lost 6 bases and the J segment 13 bases; nucleotides outside the gene matches: 14. The CDR3 totals 13 residues. Germline-derived CDR1 and CDR2 are SEHNR and FQNEAQ (reference sequence). Written as DNA, the CDR3 is TGTGCCAGCAGTCCGATGGACGACAGGGAGTGCACCTTC. It is translated as CASSPMDDRECTF.

The chain employs TRBV9 and TRBJ2-2; D possibly corresponds to TRBD1 (5 bases). The CDR3 sequence is 16 residues long. V was shortened by 4 bases and J by 0 bases, with 13 bases between the two germline ends. Germline CDR1 is SGDLS and CDR2 is YYNGEE. The CDR3 spells CASSLRQTPNTGELFF. The CDR3 DNA reads as TGTGCCAGCAGCCTAAGACAGACCCCGAACACCGGGGAGCTGTTTTTT.

This chain joins TRBV11-2 and TRBJ1-2, with D tentatively TRBD1 (6 bases). CDR1 SGHAT and CDR2 FQNNGV come from the germline V gene. V dropped 1 base and J dropped 7 bases, with 13 bases sitting between them. The CDR3 runs to 14 residues. CDR3 amino acids: CASSLVGGGAGYTF. The CDR3 coding sequence is TGTGCCAGCAGCTTAGTTGGGGGGGGCGCTGGCTACACCTTC.

J is TRBJ1-1 and V is TRBV6-5; 7 bases agree with TRBD1. V was pared by 2 bases and J by 4 bases, with 7 bases of the junction left unmatched. The CDR3 is 15 amino acids. Germline V gene lookup returns CDR1 MNHEY and CDR2 SVGAGI. The CDR3 coding sequence is TGTGCCAGCAGTTACCGGGGACAGAGGACCACTGAAGCTTTCTTT. Translating gives CASSYRGQRTTEAFF.